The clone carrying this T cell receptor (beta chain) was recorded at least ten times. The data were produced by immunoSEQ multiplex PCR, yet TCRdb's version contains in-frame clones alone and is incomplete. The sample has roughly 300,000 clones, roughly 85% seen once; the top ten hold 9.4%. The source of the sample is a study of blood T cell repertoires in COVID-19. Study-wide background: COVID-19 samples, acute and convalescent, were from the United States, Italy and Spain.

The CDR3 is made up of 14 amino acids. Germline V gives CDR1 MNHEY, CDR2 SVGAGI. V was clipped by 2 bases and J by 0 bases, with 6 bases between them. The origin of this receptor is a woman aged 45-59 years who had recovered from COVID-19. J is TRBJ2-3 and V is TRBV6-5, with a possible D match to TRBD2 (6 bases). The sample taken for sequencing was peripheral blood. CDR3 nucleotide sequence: TGTGCCAGCAGTTACGCGGGGAGCACAGATACGCAGTATTTT. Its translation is CASSYAGSTDTQYF.